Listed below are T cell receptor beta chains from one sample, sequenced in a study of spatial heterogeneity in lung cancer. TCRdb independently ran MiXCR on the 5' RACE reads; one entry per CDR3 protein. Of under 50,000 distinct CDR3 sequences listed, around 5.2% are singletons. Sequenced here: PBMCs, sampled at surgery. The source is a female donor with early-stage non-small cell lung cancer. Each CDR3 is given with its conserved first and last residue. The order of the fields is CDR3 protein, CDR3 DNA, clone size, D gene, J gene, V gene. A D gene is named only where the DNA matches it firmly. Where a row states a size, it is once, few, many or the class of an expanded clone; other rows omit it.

CASSQMKDSQKETQYF TGCGCCAGCAGCCAAATGAAGGACAGCCAAAAAGAGACCCAGTACTTC few NA TRBJ2-5 TRBV4-1
CAWRREALGQETQYF TGTGCCTGGAGACGGGAGGCTCTGGGCCAAGAGACCCAGTACTTC many TRBD2 TRBJ2-5 TRBV30
CAWRGEVAGAWDIQYF TGTGCCTGGAGGGGAGAAGTAGCGGGGGCGTGGGACATTCAGTACTTC NA TRBD2 TRBJ2-4 TRBV30
CASSMRGNRRAQGTDTQYF TGTGCCAGTAGTATGAGGGGGAATCGGAGAGCCCAAGGGACAGATACGCAGTATTTT few NA TRBJ2-3 TRBV19
CAWRLDGAPGELFF TGTGCCTGGAGACTCGATGGGGCTCCCGGGGAGCTGTTTTTT many NA TRBJ2-2 TRBV30
CSVARIPDEKLFF TGCAGCGTTGCCCGAATCCCGGATGAAAAACTGTTTTTT NA NA TRBJ1-4 TRBV29-1
CASSRNPLERGTSTDTQYF TGTGCCAGCAGCCGTAACCCACTAGAGAGGGGGACTAGCACAGATACGCAGTATTTT NA NA TRBJ2-3 TRBV9
CASNSVGANQETQYF TGTGCCAGCAACTCCGTGGGAGCAAACCAAGAGACCCAGTACTTC many NA TRBJ2-5 TRBV6-2/TRBV6-3
CASQEAGTNQPQHF TGTGCCAGCCAGGAGGCGGGTACGAATCAGCCCCAGCATTTT few NA TRBJ1-5 TRBV18
CASSLTETQYF TGCGCCAGCAGCTTGACGGAGACCCAGTACTTC many NA TRBJ2-5 TRBV7-9
CASSRSDRGENQPQHF TGTGCCAGCAGCCGCTCGGACAGGGGAGAAAATCAGCCCCAGCATTTT NA TRBD1 TRBJ1-5 TRBV3-1
CSAKGGPGELFF TGCAGTGCTAAGGGGGGGCCCGGGGAGCTGTTTTTT many NA TRBJ2-2 TRBV20-1
CASSLGSAGGETQYF TGTGCCAGCAGCTTAGGCTCAGCGGGGGGCGAGACCCAGTACTTC NA TRBD2 TRBJ2-5 TRBV7-6
CASSPSGGADTQYF TGTGCCAGCAGTCCTAGCGGTGGCGCAGATACGCAGTATTTT few TRBD2 TRBJ2-3 TRBV6-5
CSAAVAGASHTQYF TGCAGTGCTGCCGTAGCGGGGGCTTCTCATACGCAGTATTTT many TRBD2 TRBJ2-3 TRBV20-1
CSATQGAGGNEKLFF TGCAGTGCCACACAGGGGGCAGGGGGTAATGAAAAACTGTTTTTT many TRBD1 TRBJ1-4 TRBV20-1
CASSFLSPALVDTEAFF TGTGCCAGCAGTTTCCTATCGCCCGCCCTGGTGGACACTGAAGCTTTCTTT many NA TRBJ1-1 TRBV6-6
CASSEAPTLYGYTF TGTGCCAGCAGTGAAGCGCCTACCCTCTATGGCTACACCTTC few NA TRBJ1-2 TRBV6-1
CASGDSYEQYF TGTGCCAGTGGGGACAGCTACGAGCAGTACTTC many TRBD1 TRBJ2-7 TRBV25-1
CASSLGPGGYGYTF TGTGCCAGCAGCTTGGGGCCCGGAGGCTATGGCTACACCTTC few NA TRBJ1-2 TRBV5-5
CSASEGGDYGYTF TGCAGTGCTAGCGAAGGGGGGGACTATGGCTACACCTTC many NA TRBJ1-2 TRBV20-1
CSAPTGADQPQHF TGCAGTGCGCCGACAGGGGCAGATCAGCCCCAGCATTTT NA TRBD1 TRBJ1-5 TRBV20-1
CASSYLTRLGQHF TGTGCCAGCAGTTATCTTACTAGACTGGGCCAGCATTTT many NA TRBJ1-5 TRBV6-2/TRBV6-3
CSARGGDGYTF TGCAGCGCCCGCGGGGGGGATGGCTACACCTTC NA NA TRBJ1-2 TRBV29-1
CASSFRTGGTNEQFF TGTGCCAGCAGCTTTCGGACAGGGGGCACGAATGAGCAGTTCTTC NA TRBD1 TRBJ2-1 TRBV3-1